The 32 T cell receptor beta chains below come from one sample, sequenced in a study of PD-1 blockade in classical Hodgkin lymphoma. Time point described: cycle 4 day 1 (C4D1), after 5 to 7 weeks of nivolumab. All patients experienced relapse after autologous stem cell transplantation, and brentuximab vedotin exposure was variable. Sequenced by immunoSEQ multiplex PCR; TCRdb stores in-frame clones only, minus some. Among 25,000 to 35,000 clones listed, around 80% were seen once. This sample comprised peripheral blood mononuclear cells (PBMCs), obtained before the fourth cycle of nivolumab. The source of these receptors is a human donor with classical Hodgkin lymphoma.

The V gene is TRBV9, the J gene TRBJ2-1; TRBD2 agrees at 8 bases. The CDR3 covers 16 residues. Trimming removed 4 bases from V and 3 bases from J; junction bases left unmatched: 9. Per the germline V gene, CDR1 is SGDLS and CDR2 is YYNGEE. The CDR3 nucleotides read TGTGCCAGCAGCCCATACGGGGGGGGGCTCTACAATGAGCAGTTCTTC. Translation gives CASSPYGGGLYNEQFF.

This chain joins TRBV19 and TRBJ2-3, with a weak D call TRBD1 (5 bases). This CDR3 is 15 amino acids long. Between the trimmed V and J ends, which lost 7 bases and 6 bases, there was a span of 20 bases. The germline V gene encodes CDR1 LNHDA and CDR2 SQIVND (reference sequence). The CDR3 region has the DNA TGTGCCAGTAAAAAAGGGGTTTTGGTCACTGATACGCAGTATTTT. Translated, it gives CASKKGVLVTDTQYF. Combining the CDR3 with reference TRBV19 and TRBJ2-3 gives the whole variable domain DGGITQSPKYLFRKEGQNVTLSCEQNLNHDAMYWYRQDPGQGLRLIYYSQIVNDFQKGDIAEGYSVSREKKESFPLTVTSAQKNPTAFYLCASKKGVLVTDTQYFGPGTRLTVL.

The rearrangement uses TRBV5-5 and TRBJ2-7; the D call may be TRBD1 or TRBD2 (5 bases each). CDR1 SGHKS and CDR2 YYEKEE come from the germline V gene (reference sequence). The CDR3 runs to 15 residues. The ends were cut back, 2 bases at V and 5 bases at J, with 17 bases in the middle. CDR3 in amino acids: CASSLPGRQYHEQYF. CDR3 in DNA: TGTGCCAGCAGCTTACCGGGACGCCAGTATCACGAGCAGTACTTC.

The chain couples TRBV7-2 to TRBJ1-5; 9 bases agree with TRBD1. This CDR3 is 19 amino acids long. Trimming at V came to 0 bases and at J to 4 bases, leaving 13 bases not matched to a gene. Germline V lookup: CDR1 SGHTA, CDR2 FQGNSA. DNA for the CDR3: TGTGCCAGCAGCTTAGCGCCTTACAGGGGGCGCGGAGGTAATCAGCCCCAGCATTTT. Protein product: CASSLAPYRGRGGNQPQHF. Looking up the rest from reference TRBV7-2 and TRBJ1-5 gives the full variable domain: GAGVSQSPSNKVTEKGKDVELRCDPISGHTALYWYRQSLGQGLEFLIYFQGNSAPDKSGLPSDRFSAERTGGSVSTLTIQRTQQEDSAVYLCASSLAPYRGRGGNQPQHFGDGTRLSIL.

In this sample, this clone turned up a few times. J is TRBJ2-3 and V is TRBV9; no definite D call. The germline V gene encodes CDR1 SGDLS and CDR2 YYNGEE. Trimming stripped 0 bases from V and 6 bases from J, with 8 bases between. This CDR3 comprises 13 residues. As DNA, the CDR3 is TGTGCCAGCAGCGTAGAGGATTCCGATACGCAGTATTTT. It encodes CASSVEDSDTQYF.

The chain uses TRBV7-2 and TRBJ2-3, with TRBD2 matching over 8 bases. V was clipped by 1 base and J by 3 bases; unmatched bases: 3. CDR1 is SGHTA, CDR2 FQGNSA, per germline. The CDR3 consists of 15 residues. The chain's CDR3 is CASSLGAGVTDTQYF. The CDR3 DNA follows: TGTGCCAGCAGCTTAGGAGCGGGGGTTACAGATACGCAGTATTTT. Full variable domain (outside the CDR3, taken from reference TRBV7-2 and TRBJ2-3): GAGVSQSPSNKVTEKGKDVELRCDPISGHTALYWYRQSLGQGLEFLIYFQGNSAPDKSGLPSDRFSAERTGGSVSTLTIQRTQQEDSAVYLCASSLGAGVTDTQYFGPGTRLTVL.

This chain connects TRBV19 to TRBJ2-1; 8 bases fit TRBD1. Germline V gene lookup returns CDR1 LNHDA and CDR2 SQIVND (reference sequence). Trimming cost V 10 bases and J 4 bases; bases outside gene matches: 9. The CDR3 has 14 residues. The DNA of the CDR3 is TGTGCCACCCTAAACAGGGGGTCATACAATGAGCAGTTCTTC. It translates to CATLNRGSYNEQFF. Full variable domain (remainder filled in from reference TRBV19 and TRBJ2-1): DGGITQSPKYLFRKEGQNVTLSCEQNLNHDAMYWYRQDPGQGLRLIYYSQIVNDFQKGDIAEGYSVSREKKESFPLTVTSAQKNPTAFYLCATLNRGSYNEQFFGPGTRLTVL.

This chain uses TRBV6-1 with TRBJ1-2; 8 bases are shared with TRBD1. The CDR3 spans 14 residues. With 3 bases clipped from V and 4 bases from J, the junction kept 4 bases outside the gene matches. The germline gives CDR1 MNHNS, CDR2 SASEGT. The CDR3: CASSDWDRTYGYTF. The CDR3 DNA is TGTGCCAGCAGTGATTGGGACAGGACCTATGGCTACACCTTC.

The rearrangement links TRBV5-5 to TRBJ2-3, with 8 bases fitting TRBD2. V was clipped by 4 bases and J by 4 bases; unmatched bases: 20. The CDR3 consists of 19 residues. Germline-derived CDR1 and CDR2 are SGHKS and YYEKEE (reference sequence). The CDR3 region has the DNA TGTGCCAGCAGCCTACAAATTAAAGCGGGGCCGGGAGGGGCAGATACGCAGTATTTT. Translating gives CASSLQIKAGPGGADTQYF.

This sequence joins TRBV19 and TRBJ1-5; D uncertain. CDR1 and CDR2 (germline): LNHDA, SQIVND (reference sequence). The V and J ends lost 4 bases and 5 bases respectively, with 9 bases between them. The CDR3 runs to 13 residues. CDR3 region: CASSTSIYQPQHF. Here the CDR3 DNA reads TGTGCCAGTAGTACCTCAATATATCAGCCCCAGCATTTT. Variable domain in full (rest from reference TRBV19 and TRBJ1-5): DGGITQSPKYLFRKEGQNVTLSCEQNLNHDAMYWYRQDPGQGLRLIYYSQIVNDFQKGDIAEGYSVSREKKESFPLTVTSAQKNPTAFYLCASSTSIYQPQHFGDGTRLSIL.

This clone was observed a single time. The chain recombines TRBV4-2 with TRBJ1-2; weak D call: TRBD1 (6 bases). The germline V gene encodes CDR1 LGHNA and CDR2 YNFKEQ. The V gene lost 2 bases and the J gene lost 5 bases, with 9 bases spanning the gap. The CDR3 runs 13 residues. The CDR3 region has the DNA TGTGCCAGCAGCCAATACAGGGAGTATGGCTACACCTTC. Its translation: CASSQYREYGYTF.

This chain joins TRBV5-1 and TRBJ2-2; the D gene is possibly TRBD1 (5 bases). In germline, CDR1 is SGHRS, CDR2 YFSETQ. CDR3 length: 17 residues. V was pared by 4 bases and J by 0 bases, with 16 bases between. CDR3 bases: TGCGCCAGCAGCCACCGACAGCTACCTTCGAACACCGGGGAGCTGTTTTTT. It specifies CASSHRQLPSNTGELFF.

The chain is built from TRBV4-1 and TRBJ2-1; 13 bases agree with TRBD2. Germline trimming cut 2 bases from V and 10 bases from J; bases unmatched to any gene: 8. This CDR3 contains 16 residues. The V gene's germline CDR1 is MGHRA and CDR2 YSYEKL. CDR3 nucleotide sequence: TGCGCCAGCAGCCAACTAACTAGCGGGGGGGCAGGGGAGCAGTTCTTC. Translated, it gives CASSQLTSGGAGEQFF.

V usage is TRBV28 and J usage is TRBJ2-7; possible D gene TRBD2, 6 bases. Trimming removed 6 bases at V and 6 bases at J, with 18 bases between. Looked up from germline, CDR1 is MDHEN and CDR2 is SYDVKM. The CDR3 extends over 14 amino acids. CDR3 DNA sequence: TGTGCCAGCAGCGCGGGACCAAGGAGGCTCGAGCAGTACTTC. Translated: CASSAGPRRLEQYF.

This clone qualifies as medium-sized (0.01 to 0.1%). The chain carries TRBV4-1 and TRBJ2-7; TRBD2 is a possible D gene (5 bases). V was shortened by 0 bases and J by 2 bases, with 11 bases between the two germline ends. The CDR3 contains 15 residues. Germline CDR1 and CDR2: MGHRA and YSYEKL. The CDR3 DNA reads as TGCGCCAGCAGCCAAGATGGTCTGGGAGCCTACGAGCAGTACTTC. Its translation is CASSQDGLGAYEQYF.

This clone was counted once. Here the CDR3 DNA reads TGTGCCAGCAGCTCAGACTCGGATACGCAGTATTTT. Protein sequence: CASSSDSDTQYF. This rearrangement joins TRBV11-3 to TRBJ2-3; D not certain. The germline V and J ends were trimmed by 4 bases and 6 bases, with 8 bases remaining between them. The CDR3 length is 12 residues. Germline CDR1 and CDR2: SGHNT and YENEEA.

The rearrangement links TRBV27 to TRBJ2-1; maybe TRBD2 (6 bases). The CDR3 is 12 amino acids. Trimming removed 2 bases at V and 9 bases at J, with 8 bases between. Germline lookup yields CDR1 MNHEY and CDR2 SMNVEV (reference sequence). As DNA, the CDR3 is TGTGCCAGCAGTTTACGGGGAGGTGAGCAGTTCTTC. Its protein product is CASSLRGGEQFF.

The chain links TRBV27 to TRBJ1-1; no reliable D call. Deletions cut 6 bases from V and 1 base from J, with 9 bases between. Germline V gene sequence: CDR1 MNHEY, CDR2 SMNVEV (reference sequence). The CDR3 is 13 amino acids. This CDR3 is CASSHDGNTEAFF. The DNA of the CDR3 is TGTGCCAGCAGCCACGACGGGAACACTGAAGCTTTCTTT.

CDR3 loop: CASSATGPDTQYF. CDR3 coding DNA: TGTGCCAGCAGTGCCACAGGGCCAGATACGCAGTATTTT. V usage is TRBV28 and J usage is TRBJ2-3; a weak D match, TRBD1 (6 bases). The V gene's germline CDR1 is MDHEN and CDR2 SYDVKM. The CDR3 is 13 residues long. The ends were cut back, 5 bases at V and 4 bases at J, with 10 bases in the middle.

This chain joins TRBV30 and TRBJ1-2; 8 bases match TRBD1. J was trimmed by 2 bases and V by 2 bases; bases with no gene match: 10. Per the germline V gene, CDR1 is GTSNPN and CDR2 is SVGIG (reference sequence). The length of the CDR3 is 16 residues. CDR3 nucleotides: TGTGCCTGGAGTTTTGGTCGGACAGGGAAGAACTATGGCTACACCTTC. This encodes CAWSFGRTGKNYGYTF.

The chain links TRBV2 to TRBJ2-6, with D perhaps TRBD1 (6 bases). V lost 7 bases and J lost 2, with 12 bases in between. Germline CDR1 is SNHLY and CDR2 is FYNNEI. The CDR3 covers 15 residues. The CDR3 sequence: CASTTGPAGANVLTF. CDR3 DNA: TGTGCCAGCACCACAGGGCCCGCTGGGGCCAACGTCCTGACTTTC.

This clone appeared a few times. The genes are TRBV11-1 and TRBJ2-1; 11 nucleotides line up with TRBD2. J gave up 5 bases and V 5 bases, and 8 bases lay outside the gene matches. The V gene's germline CDR1 is SGHAT and CDR2 FQDESV (reference sequence). The CDR3 is made up of 16 amino acids. The CDR3 DNA follows: TGTGCCAGCAGCCCTCGGACTAGCGGGCTCCACAATGAGCAGTTCTTC. Protein sequence: CASSPRTSGLHNEQFF.

This sequence joins TRBV15 and TRBJ1-5; D unresolved. Germline V CDR1 and CDR2: LNHNV, YYDKDF (reference sequence). This CDR3 region has 15 residues. The V and J ends lost 3 bases and 2 bases respectively, with 11 bases between them. CDR3 nucleotide sequence: TGTGCCACCAGCAGCGATGGAGGGCGCAATCAGCCCCAGCATTTT. Translating it yields CATSSDGGRNQPQHF.

The rearrangement uses TRBV6-5 and TRBJ1-5, with D unresolved. V gave up 2 bases and J gave up 8 bases, with 7 bases separating them. The CDR3 loop spans 12 amino acids. The V gene's germline CDR1 is MNHEY and CDR2 SVGAGI. The CDR3 protein is CASSYGGKPQHF. CDR3 nucleotides: TGTGCCAGCAGTTACGGAGGGAAGCCCCAGCATTTT.

The sample holds one count of this clone. This chain uses TRBV7-8 with TRBJ1-5; D gene uncertain. Per germline, CDR1 SGHVS and CDR2 FQNEAQ. Trimming cost V 5 bases and J 5 bases, with 10 bases left between them. The CDR3 is 13 amino acids. CDR3 protein: CASSTKAHQPQHF. CDR3 nucleotides: TGTGCCAGCAGCACGAAAGCGCATCAGCCCCAGCATTTT.

This clone was recorded only once. V usage is TRBV19 and J usage is TRBJ1-2; D is ambiguous. Germline CDR1 LNHDA, CDR2 SQIVND (reference sequence). Between the trimmed V and J ends, which lost 5 bases and 8 bases, there was a span of 9 bases. The CDR3 is 11 amino acids. The CDR3 DNA reads TGTGCCAGTAGTTCATTGCGAGGCTACACCTTC. Translated: CASSSLRGYTF.

The V gene is TRBV7-9, the J gene TRBJ1-2; D possibly corresponds to TRBD1 (6 bases). Trimming removed 5 bases at V and 8 bases at J, with 12 bases between. Germline lookup yields CDR1 SEHNR and CDR2 FQNEAQ (reference sequence). The CDR3 covers 12 residues. Written as DNA, the CDR3 is TGTGCCAGCAGCGTTACAGGGAGAGGCTACACCTTC. This translates into CASSVTGRGYTF.

This sequence joins TRBV6-5 and TRBJ1-2, with no clear D. CDR1 is MNHEY, CDR2 SVGAGI, per germline. The V end was cut by 4 bases, the J end by 2 bases, with 11 bases between. The CDR3 totals 14 residues. The DNA of the CDR3 is TGTGCCAGCAGTTTGAGGGTACCGAACTATGGCTACACCTTC. Translated: CASSLRVPNYGYTF.

The V call is TRBV19, the J call TRBJ2-5; D possibly corresponds to TRBD2 (6 bases). CDR3 length: 13 residues. Germline V gene lookup returns CDR1 LNHDA and CDR2 SQIVND (reference sequence). Deletions cut 6 bases from V and 5 bases from J, with 13 bases between. The CDR3 DNA is TGTGCCAGTAGCCTCGCTGGGGGGGAGACCCAGTACTTC. Translation: CASSLAGGETQYF.

The V call is TRBV9, the J call TRBJ2-3, with 14 nucleotides matching TRBD2. J lost 2 bases, V lost 6 bases, and 17 bases had no gene match. This CDR3 region has 20 residues. Germline CDR1 reads SGDLS; CDR2 reads YYNGEE. Here the CDR3 DNA reads TGTGCCAGCACCAGAGGATTAGGACTAGCGGGGGGACAACTCACAGATACGCAGTATTTT. This sequence encodes CASTRGLGLAGGQLTDTQYF.

The chain has TRBV28 and TRBJ2-7; D unclear. V gave up 5 bases and J gave up 2 bases, with 16 bases separating them. CDR1 and CDR2 from the germline V gene are MDHEN and SYDVKM. This CDR3 has 15 residues. CDR3 bases: TGTGCCAGCAGTCCCCACTATCCCGACCCCTACGAGCAGTACTTC. It codes for CASSPHYPDPYEQYF.

V usage is TRBV10-3 and J usage is TRBJ1-1; D is undetermined. Germline V CDR1 and CDR2: ENHRY, SYGVKD. V was pared by 7 bases and J by 1 base, with 10 bases between. The CDR3 contains 13 residues. Here the CDR3 DNA reads TGTGCCATCATCGGGGAAGAGAACACTGAAGCTTTCTTT. Its translation is CAIIGEENTEAFF.